Below, one T cell receptor (beta chain) is given with its context. Enrollees, about 18 to 90 years old, lived in approximately 25 US areas. The data were obtained in a study of blood T cell repertoires in COVID-19. Across the whole study: Researchers got acute and convalescent COVID-19 samples from the United States, Italy and Spain. PBMCs, B-cell-depleted T cells, or T cells provided the cDNA or gDNA that made up the material.

Germline CDR1 is SEHNR and CDR2 is FQNEAQ (reference sequence). This CDR3 spans 19 amino acids. V trimming: 2 bases; J trimming: 3 bases; junction bases outside the gene matches: 13. Profiled with immunoSEQ multiplex PCR; TCRdb holds only in-frame clones, not every one. The sample has about 320,000 clones, 85% seen once. The clonotype originates from a woman in her thirties who had been exposed to COVID-19. The V gene is TRBV7-9, the J gene TRBJ2-6, with 7 bases that match TRBD1. Sequences were obtained from PBMCs or T cells enriched from blood (not recorded which). Here the CDR3 reads CASSLRNRGQGFGANVLTF. For the CDR3, the DNA is TGTGCCAGCAGCTTAAGGAATAGGGGGCAAGGATTTGGGGCCAACGTCCTGACTTTC. Combining the CDR3 with reference TRBV7-9 and TRBJ2-6 gives the whole variable domain DTGVSQNPRHKITKRGQNVTFRCDPISEHNRLYWYRQTLGQGPEFLTYFQNEAQLEKSRLLSDRFSAERPKGSFSTLEIQRTEQGDSAMYLCASSLRNRGQGFGANVLTFGAGSRLTVL.